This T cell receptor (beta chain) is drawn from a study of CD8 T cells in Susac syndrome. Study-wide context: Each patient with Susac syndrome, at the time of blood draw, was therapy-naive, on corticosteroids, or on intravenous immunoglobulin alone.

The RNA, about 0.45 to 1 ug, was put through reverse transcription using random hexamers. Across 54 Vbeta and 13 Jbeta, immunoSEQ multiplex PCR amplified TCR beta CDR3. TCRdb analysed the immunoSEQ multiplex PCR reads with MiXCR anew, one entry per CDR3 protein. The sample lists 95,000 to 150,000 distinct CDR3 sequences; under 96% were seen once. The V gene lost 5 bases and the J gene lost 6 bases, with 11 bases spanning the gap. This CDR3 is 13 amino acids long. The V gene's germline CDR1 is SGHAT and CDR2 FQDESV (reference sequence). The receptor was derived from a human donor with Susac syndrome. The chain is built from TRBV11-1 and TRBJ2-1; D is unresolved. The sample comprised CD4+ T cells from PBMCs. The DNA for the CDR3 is TGTGCCAGCAGCCGAGGACCTACCAATGAGCAGTTCTTC. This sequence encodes CASSRGPTNEQFF.